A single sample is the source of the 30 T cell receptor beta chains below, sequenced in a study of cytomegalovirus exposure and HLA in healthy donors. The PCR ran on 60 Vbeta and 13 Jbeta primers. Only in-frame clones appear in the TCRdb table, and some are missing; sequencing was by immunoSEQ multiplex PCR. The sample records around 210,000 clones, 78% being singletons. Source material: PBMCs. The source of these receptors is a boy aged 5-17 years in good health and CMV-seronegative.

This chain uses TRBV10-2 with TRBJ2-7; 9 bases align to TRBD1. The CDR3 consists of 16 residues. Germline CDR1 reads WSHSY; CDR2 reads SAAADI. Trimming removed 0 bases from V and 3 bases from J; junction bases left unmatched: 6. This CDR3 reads CASSESEGTGNYEQYF. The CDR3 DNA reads TGCGCCAGCAGTGAGTCGGAAGGGACAGGGAACTACGAGCAGTACTTC.

CDR3 DNA: TGTGCCATCAGTGAGGGGGCAGGCTACACCTTC. Translated: CAISEGAGYTF. The chain carries TRBV10-3 and TRBJ1-2; D is possibly TRBD1 (5 bases). The CDR3 spans 11 residues. The germline V gene has CDR1 ENHRY and CDR2 SYGVKD. Deletions cut 2 bases from V and 8 bases from J, with 6 bases between.

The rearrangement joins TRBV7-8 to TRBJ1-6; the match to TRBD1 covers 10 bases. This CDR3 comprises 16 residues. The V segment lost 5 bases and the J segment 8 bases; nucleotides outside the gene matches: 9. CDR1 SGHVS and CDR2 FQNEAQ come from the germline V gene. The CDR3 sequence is CASSKDRGVVDSPLHF. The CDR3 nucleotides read TGTGCCAGCAGCAAGGACAGGGGGGTTGTGGATTCACCCCTCCACTTT. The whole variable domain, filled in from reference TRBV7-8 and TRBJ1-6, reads GAGVSQSPRYKVAKRGQDVALRCDPISGHVSLFWYQQALGQGPEFLTYFQNEAQLDKSGLPSDRFFAERPEGSVSTLKIQRTQQEDSAVYLCASSKDRGVVDSPLHFGNGTRLTVT.

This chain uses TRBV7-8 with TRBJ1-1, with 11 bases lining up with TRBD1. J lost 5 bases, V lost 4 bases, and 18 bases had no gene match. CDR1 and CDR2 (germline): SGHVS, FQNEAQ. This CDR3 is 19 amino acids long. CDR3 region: CASSSNSPGQGARRTEAFF. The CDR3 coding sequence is TGTGCCAGCAGCTCAAACAGCCCCGGACAGGGGGCGCGGAGAACTGAAGCTTTCTTT.

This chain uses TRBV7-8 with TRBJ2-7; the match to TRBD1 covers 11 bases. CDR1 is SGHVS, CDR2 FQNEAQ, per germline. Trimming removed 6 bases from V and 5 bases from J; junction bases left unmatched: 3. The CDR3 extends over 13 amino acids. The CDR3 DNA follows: TGTGCCAGCAGAGGACAGGGGGCGAACGAGCAGTACTTC. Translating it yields CASRGQGANEQYF. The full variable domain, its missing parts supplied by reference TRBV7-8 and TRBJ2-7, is GAGVSQSPRYKVAKRGQDVALRCDPISGHVSLFWYQQALGQGPEFLTYFQNEAQLDKSGLPSDRFFAERPEGSVSTLKIQRTQQEDSAVYLCASRGQGANEQYFGPGTRLTVT.

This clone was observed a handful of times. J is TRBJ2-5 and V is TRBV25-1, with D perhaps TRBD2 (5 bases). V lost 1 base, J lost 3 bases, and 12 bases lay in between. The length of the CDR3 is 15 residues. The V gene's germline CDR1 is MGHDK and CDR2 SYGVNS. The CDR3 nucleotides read TGTGCCAGCAGTGAATGGGTGAGAGGGAAAGAGACCCAGTACTTC. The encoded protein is CASSEWVRGKETQYF.

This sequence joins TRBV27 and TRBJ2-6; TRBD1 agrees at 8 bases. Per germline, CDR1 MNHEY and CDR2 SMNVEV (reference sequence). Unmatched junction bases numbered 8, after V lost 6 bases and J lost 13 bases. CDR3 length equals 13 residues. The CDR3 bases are TGTGCCAGCAGACGGACAGGGATAGGGGTCCTGACTTTC. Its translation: CASRRTGIGVLTF.

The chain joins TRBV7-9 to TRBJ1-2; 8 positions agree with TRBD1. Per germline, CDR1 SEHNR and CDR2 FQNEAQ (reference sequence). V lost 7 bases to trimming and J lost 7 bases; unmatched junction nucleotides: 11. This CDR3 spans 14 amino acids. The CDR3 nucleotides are TGTGCCAGCACGCCCAGGACAGGGAATTGTGGCTACACCTTC. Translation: CASTPRTGNCGYTF.

The CDR3 protein is CASRTGNYGYTF. The CDR3 DNA follows: TGTGCCAGTAGGACAGGGAACTATGGCTACACCTTC. The chain uses TRBV19 and TRBJ1-2, with 7 bases that match TRBD1. CDR1 LNHDA and CDR2 SQIVND come from the germline V gene (reference sequence). V lost 6 bases, J lost 2 bases, and 0 bases stayed unmatched. CDR3 size: 12 residues.

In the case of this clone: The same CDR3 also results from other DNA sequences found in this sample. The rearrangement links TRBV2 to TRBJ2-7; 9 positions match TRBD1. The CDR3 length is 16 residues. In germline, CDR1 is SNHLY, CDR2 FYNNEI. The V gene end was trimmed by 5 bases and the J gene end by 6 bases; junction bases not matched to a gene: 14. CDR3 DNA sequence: TGTGCCAGCAGTCCCGCCGGGACAGGGATCTCGGGCGAGCAGTACTTC. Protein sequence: CASSPAGTGISGEQYF.

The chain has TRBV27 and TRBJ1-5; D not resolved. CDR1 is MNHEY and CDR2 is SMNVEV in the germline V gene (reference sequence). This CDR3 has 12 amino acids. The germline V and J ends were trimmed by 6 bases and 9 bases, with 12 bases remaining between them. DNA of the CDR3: TGTGCCAGCAGCCTCGGAGGAGGGCCCCAGCATTTT. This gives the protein CASSLGGGPQHF.

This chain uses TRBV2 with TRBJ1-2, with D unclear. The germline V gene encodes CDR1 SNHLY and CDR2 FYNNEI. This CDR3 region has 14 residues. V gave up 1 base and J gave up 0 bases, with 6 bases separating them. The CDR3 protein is CASSEDLSNYGYTF. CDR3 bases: TGTGCCAGCAGTGAAGATCTATCTAACTATGGCTACACCTTC.

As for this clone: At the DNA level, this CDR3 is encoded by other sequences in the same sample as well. The CDR3 here is CASSLGLNTEAFF. CDR3 sequence (DNA): TGTGCCAGCAGCTTGGGGCTGAACACTGAAGCTTTCTTT. The chain combines TRBV5-4 with TRBJ1-1; D remains unclear. Trimming shortened V by 0 bases and J by 0 bases, and 3 bases separated the two germline ends. CDR3 length: 13 residues. Germline CDR1 reads SGHNT; CDR2 reads YYREEE (reference sequence).

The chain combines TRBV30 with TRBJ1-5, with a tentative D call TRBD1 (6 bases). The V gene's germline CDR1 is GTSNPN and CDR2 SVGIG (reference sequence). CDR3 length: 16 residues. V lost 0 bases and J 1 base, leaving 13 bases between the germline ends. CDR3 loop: CAWSVPGVRSNQPQHF. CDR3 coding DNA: TGTGCCTGGAGTGTACCAGGGGTAAGGAGCAATCAGCCCCAGCATTTT.

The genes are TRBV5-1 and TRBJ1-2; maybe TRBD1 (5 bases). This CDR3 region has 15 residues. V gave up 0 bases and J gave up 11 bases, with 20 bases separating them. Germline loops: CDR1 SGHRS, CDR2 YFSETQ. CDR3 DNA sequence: TGCGCCAGCAGCTTGGAAAAGGCCCGAGGCAGGGCATACACCTTC. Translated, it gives CASSLEKARGRAYTF. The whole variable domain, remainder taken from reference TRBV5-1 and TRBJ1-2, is KAGVTQTPRYLIKTRGQQVTLSCSPISGHRSVSWYQQTPGQGLQFLFEYFSETQRNKGNFPGRFSGRQFSNSRSEMNVSTLELGDSALYLCASSLEKARGRAYTFGSGTRLTVV.

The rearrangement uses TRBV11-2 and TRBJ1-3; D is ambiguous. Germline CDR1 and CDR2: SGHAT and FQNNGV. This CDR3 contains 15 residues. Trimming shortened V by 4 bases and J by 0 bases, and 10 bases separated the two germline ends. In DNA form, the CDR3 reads TGTGCCAGCAGCTCCAGTCAATACTCTGGAAACACCATATATTTT. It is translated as CASSSSQYSGNTIYF.

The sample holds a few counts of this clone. The CDR3 here is CASSGDRQGAVSYEQYF. The CDR3 DNA reads TGTGCCAGCAGTGGTGACCGACAGGGGGCGGTTTCCTACGAGCAGTACTTC. V usage is TRBV25-1 and J usage is TRBJ2-7; 10 positions match TRBD1. The CDR3 covers 17 residues. Per germline, CDR1 MGHDK and CDR2 SYGVNS. The ends lost 4 bases at V and 1 base at J; junction bases unmatched: 10.

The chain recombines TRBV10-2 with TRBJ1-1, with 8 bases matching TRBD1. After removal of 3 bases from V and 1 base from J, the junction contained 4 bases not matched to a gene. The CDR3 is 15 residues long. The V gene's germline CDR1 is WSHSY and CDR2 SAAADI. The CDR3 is CASSDPGTGNTEAFF. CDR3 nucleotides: TGCGCCAGCAGTGATCCCGGGACAGGGAACACTGAAGCTTTCTTT.

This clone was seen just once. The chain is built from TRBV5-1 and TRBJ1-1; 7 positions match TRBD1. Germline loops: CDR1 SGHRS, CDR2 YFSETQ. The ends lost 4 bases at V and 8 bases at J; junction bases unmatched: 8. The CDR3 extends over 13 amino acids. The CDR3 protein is CASSVSEQGEAFF. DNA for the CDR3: TGCGCCAGCAGCGTATCTGAACAGGGGGAAGCTTTCTTT. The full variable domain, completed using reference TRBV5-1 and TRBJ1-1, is KAGVTQTPRYLIKTRGQQVTLSCSPISGHRSVSWYQQTPGQGLQFLFEYFSETQRNKGNFPGRFSGRQFSNSRSEMNVSTLELGDSALYLCASSVSEQGEAFFGQGTRLTVV.

CDR3 bases: TGTGCCATCAGTGCAGACGGGACAGGCAAGAACACCGGGGAGCTGTTTTTT. The encoded protein is CAISADGTGKNTGELFF. This chain joins TRBV10-3 and TRBJ2-2; 8 bases align to TRBD1. Germline loops: CDR1 ENHRY, CDR2 SYGVKD. The J segment lost 1 base and the V segment lost 4 bases, leaving 8 bases of the junction unmatched. This CDR3 has 17 amino acids.

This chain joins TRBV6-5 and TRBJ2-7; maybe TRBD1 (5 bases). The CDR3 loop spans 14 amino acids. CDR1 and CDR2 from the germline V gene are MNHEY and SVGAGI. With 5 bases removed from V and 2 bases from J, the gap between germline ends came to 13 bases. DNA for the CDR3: TGTGCCAGCAGTAAACAGGCTTGGGCCTACGAGCAGTACTTC. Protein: CASSKQAWAYEQYF.

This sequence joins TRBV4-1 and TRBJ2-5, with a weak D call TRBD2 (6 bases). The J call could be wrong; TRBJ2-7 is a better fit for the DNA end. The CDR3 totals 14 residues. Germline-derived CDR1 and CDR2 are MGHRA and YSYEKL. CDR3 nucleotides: TGCGCCAGCAGCACACCCGGGAGAACCTACGAGCAGTACTTC. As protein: CASSTPGRTYEQYF.

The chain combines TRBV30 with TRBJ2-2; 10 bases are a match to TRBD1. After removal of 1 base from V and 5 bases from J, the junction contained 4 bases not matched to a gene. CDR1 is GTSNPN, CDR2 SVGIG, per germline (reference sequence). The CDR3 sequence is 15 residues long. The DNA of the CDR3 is TGTGCCTGGAGTGGGGACAGGGGTGGTACCGGGGAGCTGTTTTTT. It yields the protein CAWSGDRGGTGELFF.

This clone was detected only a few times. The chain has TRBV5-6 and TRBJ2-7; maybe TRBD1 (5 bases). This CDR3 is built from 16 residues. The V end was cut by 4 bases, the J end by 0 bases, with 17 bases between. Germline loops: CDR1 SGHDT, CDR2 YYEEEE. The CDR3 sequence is CASSPRTGPPSYEQYF. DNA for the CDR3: TGTGCCAGCAGCCCCCGAACAGGCCCTCCCTCCTACGAGCAGTACTTC.

CDR3 residues: CASSPYFATGGNEQFF. Written as DNA, the CDR3 is TGCGCCAGCAGCCCCTACTTCGCGACAGGGGGGAACGAGCAGTTCTTC. This rearrangement joins TRBV4-1 to TRBJ2-1, with 9 nucleotides matching TRBD1. V trimming: 4 bases; J trimming: 10 bases; junction bases outside the gene matches: 14. The length of the CDR3 is 16 residues. Per germline, CDR1 MGHRA and CDR2 YSYEKL.

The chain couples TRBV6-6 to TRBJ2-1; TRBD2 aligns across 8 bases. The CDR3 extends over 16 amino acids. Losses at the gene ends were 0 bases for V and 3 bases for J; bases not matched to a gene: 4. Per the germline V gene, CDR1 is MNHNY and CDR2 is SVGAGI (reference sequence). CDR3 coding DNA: TGTGCCAGCAGTTACTCTCAGCGGGGGTACTACAATGAGCAGTTCTTC. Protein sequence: CASSYSQRGYYNEQFF.

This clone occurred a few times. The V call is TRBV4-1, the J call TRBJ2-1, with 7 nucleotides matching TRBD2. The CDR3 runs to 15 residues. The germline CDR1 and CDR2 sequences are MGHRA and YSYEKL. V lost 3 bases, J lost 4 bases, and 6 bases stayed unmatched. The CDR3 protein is CASSQGGTHYNEQFF. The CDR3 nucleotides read TGCGCCAGCAGCCAGGGGGGGACTCATTACAATGAGCAGTTCTTC.

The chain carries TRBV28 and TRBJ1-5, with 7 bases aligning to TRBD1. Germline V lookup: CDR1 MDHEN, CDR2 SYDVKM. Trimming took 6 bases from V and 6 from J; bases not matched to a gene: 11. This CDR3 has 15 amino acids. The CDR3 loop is CASREQGRTFQPQHF. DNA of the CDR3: TGTGCCAGCAGAGAACAGGGGAGGACGTTTCAGCCCCAGCATTTT.

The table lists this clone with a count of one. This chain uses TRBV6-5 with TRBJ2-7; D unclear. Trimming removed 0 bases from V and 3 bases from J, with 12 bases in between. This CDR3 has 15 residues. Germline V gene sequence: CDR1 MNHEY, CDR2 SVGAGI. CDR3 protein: CASSYSISPSYEQYF. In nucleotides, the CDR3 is TGTGCCAGCAGTTACTCGATTTCCCCCAGCTACGAGCAGTACTTC.

The CDR3 spells CASSLFRGHGANVLTF. The CDR3 DNA reads TGTGCCAGTAGTCTTTTCAGGGGGCATGGGGCCAACGTCCTGACTTTC. The genes are TRBV19 and TRBJ2-6; 8 positions agree with TRBD1. CDR1 LNHDA and CDR2 SQIVND come from the germline V gene (reference sequence). V lost 5 bases to trimming and J lost 3 bases; unmatched junction nucleotides: 6. The CDR3 spans 16 residues.